The 22 T cell receptor beta chains below all came from one sample that was sequenced in a study of T-cell reconstitution after alpha-beta-depleted transplantation in children. Unique molecular identifiers were incorporated into the prepared TCRbeta library. TCRdb fed the PCR reads into MiXCR, producing one record per CDR3 protein. The sample yields 350,000 to 400,000 distinct CDR3 sequences, 10% to 15% seen once. Specimen: PBMCs, collected from the stem cell graft. The receptors originated from a human donor who donated a stem cell graft to a child with Fanconi anemia.

This clonotype was counted between two and nine times. This chain links TRBV4-2 with TRBJ1-2; D may be TRBD1 (6 bases). The V and J ends lost 0 bases and 5 bases respectively, with 19 bases between them. The CDR3 has 17 amino acids. Germline V lookup: CDR1 LGHNA, CDR2 YNFKEQ. CDR3 in amino acids: CASSQDVRGGIRYGYTF. Written as DNA, the CDR3 is TGTGCCAGCAGCCAAGATGTCAGGGGAGGCATCCGGTATGGCTACACCTTC.

The rearrangement uses TRBV20-1 and TRBJ2-1, with 13 bases identical to TRBD2. The V gene's germline CDR1 is DFQATT and CDR2 SNEGSKA (reference sequence). This CDR3 comprises 13 residues. The junction had 11 bases not matched to a gene; V was cut back by 8 bases and J by 13 bases. The CDR3 bases are TGCAGTCCCCGGACTAGCGGGGGTCTTCTCCAGTTCTTC. This translates into CSPRTSGGLLQFF.

This clonotype was seen more than once but under ten times. The chain recombines TRBV7-9 with TRBJ2-2; the D call may be TRBD1 or TRBD2 (5 bases each). V was cut by 3 bases and J by 8 bases, with 16 bases left in between. The CDR3 spans 15 residues. The germline V gene encodes CDR1 SEHNR and CDR2 FQNEAQ (reference sequence). The DNA of the CDR3 is TGTGCCAGCAGCTTGGACTCACGGGGCCCAGGGGAGCTGTTTTTT. It encodes CASSLDSRGPGELFF. Supplemented by reference TRBV7-9 and TRBJ2-2, the full variable domain reads DTGVSQNPRHKITKRGQNVTFRCDPISEHNRLYWYRQTLGQGPEFLTYFQNEAQLEKSRLLSDRFSAERPKGSFSTLEIQRTEQGDSAMYLCASSLDSRGPGELFFGEGSRLTVL.

This clonotype was found a few times. The chain combines TRBV4-3 with TRBJ1-6, with a possible D match to TRBD1 (6 bases). Trimming took 0 bases from V and 9 from J, leaving 12 bases between them. CDR1 and CDR2 (germline): LGHNA, YSLEER. The CDR3 is 15 residues long. This CDR3 reads CASSQDGGAGSPLHF. The CDR3 DNA reads TGCGCCAGCAGCCAAGATGGGGGCGCCGGTTCACCCCTCCACTTT.

This chain connects TRBV11-3 to TRBJ2-1, with 9 bases fitting TRBD2. Germline V gene sequence: CDR1 SGHNT, CDR2 YENEEA. CDR3 length equals 15 residues. The trim removed 2 bases at V and 6 bases at J, leaving 5 bases unmatched. For the CDR3, the DNA is TGTGCCAGCAGCTTATCAGCGGGGGGTGTCAATGAGCAGTTCTTC. Protein product: CASSLSAGGVNEQFF.

This clonotype was seen ten or more times. The gene calls are TRBV18 and TRBJ1-5, with 7 bases matching TRBD1. After removal of 6 bases from V and 5 bases from J, the junction contained 4 bases not matched to a gene. CDR3 length: 13 amino acids. CDR1 and CDR2 (germline): KGHSH, LQKENI. CDR3 nucleotides: TGTGCCAGCTCCCCCGGACAGGATCAGCCCCAGCATTTT. This translates into CASSPGQDQPQHF.

This chain links TRBV5-1 with TRBJ2-3; D gene ambiguous. V lost 1 base to trimming and J lost 4 bases, with 13 bases between them. The CDR3 totals 15 residues. Germline V lookup: CDR1 SGHRS, CDR2 YFSETQ. CDR3 residues: CASSLFASKSDTQYF. CDR3 sequence (DNA): TGCGCCAGCAGCTTGTTTGCCTCTAAGTCAGATACGCAGTATTTT. Using reference TRBV5-1 and TRBJ2-3 for the parts outside the CDR3, the full variable domain is KAGVTQTPRYLIKTRGQQVTLSCSPISGHRSVSWYQQTPGQGLQFLFEYFSETQRNKGNFPGRFSGRQFSNSRSEMNVSTLELGDSALYLCASSLFASKSDTQYFGPGTRLTVL.

This clonotype was seen a single time. J is TRBJ1-2 and V is TRBV11-2; TRBD1 might be the D (5 bases). The CDR3 runs 14 residues. V lost 3 bases, J lost 6 bases, and 14 bases lay in between. CDR1 is SGHAT and CDR2 is FQNNGV in the germline V gene. As DNA, the CDR3 is TGTGCCAGCAGCTTGGGACTACGGGAGGATGGCTACACCTTC. As protein: CASSLGLREDGYTF.

The DNA for the CDR3 is TGTGCCAGCAGCCAAGAAGTTGGGGTTTCGTTGAGCTCCTACAATGAGCAGTTCTTC. Encoded protein: CASSQEVGVSLSSYNEQFF. V and J are TRBV3-1 and TRBJ2-1; D is unclear. The CDR3 consists of 19 residues. The ends were cut back, 0 bases at V and 0 bases at J, with 18 bases in the middle. Germline-derived CDR1 and CDR2 are LGHDT and YNNKEL (reference sequence).

This clonotype was recorded at least ten times. The chain couples TRBV28 to TRBJ2-5; D is possibly TRBD1 (8 bases). The germline V gene has CDR1 MDHEN and CDR2 SYDVKM. This CDR3 comprises 14 residues. V was cut by 6 bases and J by 9 bases, with 20 bases left in between. CDR3 amino acids: CASRIPDREGAQYF. The DNA of the CDR3 is TGTGCCAGCAGAATCCCGGACAGGGAGGGGGCCCAGTACTTC.

Many counts were recorded for this clonotype. CDR3 nucleotides: TGTGCCACCAGTGATCCTAGCGGGGGATCCTACAATGAGCAGTTCTTC. This translates into CATSDPSGGSYNEQFF. The chain uses TRBV24-1 and TRBJ2-1; the match to TRBD2 covers 10 bases. The CDR3 has 16 amino acids. In germline, CDR1 is KGHDR, CDR2 SFDVKD. The V gene end was trimmed by 3 bases and the J gene end by 1 base; junction bases not matched to a gene: 2.

Points on this clonotype: In this CDR3 the conserved last residue, phenylalanine or tryptophan, is missing, so a read error is likely. The J gene is TRBJ1-4, the V gene TRBV5-1; a weak D match, TRBD1 (6 bases). Germline CDR1 reads SGHRS; CDR2 reads YFSETQ. The CDR3 length is 15 residues. Trimming cost V 4 bases and J 3 bases, with 13 bases left between them. The CDR3 protein is CASSPSQGPNEKLFY. The CDR3 nucleotides are TGCGCCAGCAGCCCTTCACAGGGCCCTAATGAAAAACTGTTTTAT.

This chain connects TRBV7-9 to TRBJ2-1; TRBD1 matches 7 bases. CDR3 length equals 16 residues. With V trimmed by 5 bases and J by 6 bases, 13 bases remained unmatched. Germline assignment: CDR1 SEHNR and CDR2 FQNEAQ (reference sequence). The CDR3 reads CASSPKRTGGSNEQFF. CDR3 DNA: TGTGCCAGCAGCCCCAAACGGACAGGAGGAAGCAATGAGCAGTTCTTC.

In its sample, this clonotype was seen a few times. CDR3 nucleotides: TGTGCCAGCAGCTACGACTGGAGCTCCTACGAGCAGTACTTC. Translating gives CASSYDWSSYEQYF. This chain joins TRBV7-6 and TRBJ2-7, with D unclear. The CDR3 extends over 14 amino acids. The germline gives CDR1 SGHVS, CDR2 FNYEAQ. The V end was cut by 4 bases, the J end by 0 bases, with 10 bases between.

This clonotype has just a few counts. This sequence joins TRBV4-1 and TRBJ2-3; the D gene could be TRBD1 or TRBD2 (5 bases each). The CDR3 runs 15 residues. V was trimmed by 3 bases and J by 2 bases, leaving 12 bases between them. CDR1 is MGHRA, CDR2 YSYEKL, per germline. CDR3 DNA: TGCGCCAGCAGCCAGGGGGAATTTAACACAGATACGCAGTATTTT. Translating gives CASSQGEFNTDTQYF.

This clonotype was seen repeatedly, ten times or more. The genes are TRBV5-1 and TRBJ1-3; D remains unclear. Trimming cost V 4 bases and J 4 bases, with 12 bases left between them. Germline V gene sequence: CDR1 SGHRS, CDR2 YFSETQ. The CDR3 covers 14 residues. CDR3 nucleotide sequence: TGCGCCAGCAGCGAGGGAGGAGGCGGAAACACCATATATTTT. Protein: CASSEGGGGNTIYF.

This clonotype was detected only a few times. The chain joins TRBV15 to TRBJ2-2; D is tentatively TRBD1 or TRBD2 (5 bases each). Trimming left V 1 base short and J 4 bases short, with 13 bases between. Germline V gene lookup returns CDR1 LNHNV and CDR2 YYDKDF (reference sequence). The CDR3 is made up of 16 amino acids. CDR3: CATSRGVGTATGELFF. The DNA for the CDR3 is TGTGCCACCAGCAGAGGAGTGGGGACCGCCACCGGGGAGCTGTTTTTT.

This clonotype has only a few counts. The rearrangement links TRBV4-2 to TRBJ1-1, with 7 bases identical to TRBD1. V lost 0 bases, J lost 1 base, and 5 bases stayed unmatched. The germline V gene encodes CDR1 LGHNA and CDR2 YNFKEQ. The length of the CDR3 is 16 residues. The CDR3 region is CASSQDQGGWNTEAFF. Written as DNA, the CDR3 is TGTGCCAGCAGCCAAGATCAAGGGGGCTGGAACACTGAAGCTTTCTTT.

A few counts support this clonotype. This chain uses TRBV27 with TRBJ2-7; 7 positions agree with TRBD2. CDR1 and CDR2 (germline): MNHEY, SMNVEV (reference sequence). CDR3 length: 14 residues. V shed 8 bases and J 3 bases; nucleotides not matched to a gene: 10. The CDR3 nucleotides are TGTGCCAGCCGACGGGAGGCCGCTAACTACGAGCAGTACTTC. This encodes CASRREAANYEQYF.

In its sample, this clonotype was seen a few times. The rearrangement links TRBV6-2 or TRBV6-3 to TRBJ2-7, with 9 bases identical to TRBD1. Germline CDR1 and CDR2: MNHEY and SVGEGT. Trimming cost V 6 bases and J 1 base; bases outside gene matches: 7. CDR3 size: 15 residues. Here the CDR3 DNA reads TGTGCCAGCAGCCTTACAGGGGGCGCGTCCTACGAGCAGTACGTC. Its translation is CASSLTGGASYEQYV.

This clonotype has just a few counts. The V call is TRBV24-1, the J call TRBJ2-5; D unclear. Germline V gene sequence: CDR1 KGHDR, CDR2 SFDVKD. There are 13 residues in the CDR3. V shed 4 bases and J shed 7 bases, with 12 bases lying between them. The CDR3 region is CATSDPTKATQYF. The CDR3 DNA follows: TGTGCCACCAGTGACCCCACAAAGGCGACCCAGTACTTC.

In regard to this clonotype: Because it lacks the conserved phenylalanine or tryptophan at the end, this CDR3 is likely a read error. J is TRBJ1-2 and V is TRBV7-9; maybe TRBD1 (6 bases). There are 14 residues in the CDR3. CDR1 and CDR2 from the germline V gene are SEHNR and FQNEAQ (reference sequence). Deletions cut 8 bases from V and 4 bases from J, with 17 bases between. The CDR3 nucleotides read TGTGCCAGCGGTAATCCAGGGGTAGGCTATGGCTACACCTCC. Translation: CASGNPGVGYGYTS.